The 23 T cell receptor beta chains listed next were all sequenced from one sample in a study of blood T cell repertoires in COVID-19. Method: immunoSEQ multiplex PCR; TCRdb's copy keeps in-frame clones and lacks some. The sample has 140,000 to 150,000 clones; approximately 85% are singletons. Specimen: peripheral blood. Source of these receptors: a human donor with acute or convalescent COVID-19. The donor label of this sample is uncertain.

The chain combines TRBV25-1 with TRBJ2-4; a weak D match, TRBD2 (6 bases). The germline gives CDR1 MGHDK, CDR2 SYGVNS. V lost 1 base and J 9 bases, leaving 16 bases between the germline ends. The CDR3 totals 15 residues. The CDR3 coding sequence is TGTGCCAGCAGTGAATTAGGAGGGTACGAGGGCATTCAGTACTTC. This encodes CASSELGGYEGIQYF.

This clone appeared once. V gene TRBV3-1 (or the pseudogene TRBV3-2) combines with J gene TRBJ2-3; 7 bases line up with TRBD1. J was trimmed by 4 bases and V by 4 bases; bases with no gene match: 5. CDR1 is LGHDT, CDR2 YNNKEL, per germline (reference sequence). CDR3 size: 14 residues. The DNA of the CDR3 is TGTGCCAGCAGCCCGACAGGGACCCCAGATACGCAGTATTTT. Amino acids: CASSPTGTPDTQYF.

The chain combines TRBV5-8 with TRBJ2-7; D is uncertain. The ends were cut back, 3 bases at V and 3 bases at J, with 10 bases in the middle. The CDR3 sequence is 13 residues long. Germline values: CDR1 SGHTS, CDR2 YDEGEE. CDR3 DNA sequence: TGTGCCAGCAGCTCAATCGAACTCTACGAGCAGTACTTC. Its protein is CASSSIELYEQYF.

The chain combines TRBV7-2 with TRBJ2-5; 8 nucleotides match TRBD1. Germline V gene data show CDR1 as SGHTA and CDR2 as FQGNSA. The CDR3 is 14 amino acids. Trimming at V came to 1 base and at J to 4 bases, leaving 2 bases not matched to a gene. CDR3 DNA sequence: TGTGCCAGCAGCTTAGGCAGGGGGCCAGAGACCCAGTACTTC. Translation: CASSLGRGPETQYF.

CDR3 nucleotide sequence: TGTGCCTGGAGTCCACAGGGAGTGAAACTGTTTTTT. The encoded protein is CAWSPQGVKLFF. J is TRBJ1-4 and V is TRBV30, with a possible D match to TRBD1 (6 bases). The CDR3 has 12 residues. The V gene's germline CDR1 is GTSNPN and CDR2 SVGIG (reference sequence). V was pared by 2 bases and J by 11 bases, with 12 bases between.

The chain couples TRBV21-1 to TRBJ1-1; TRBD1, the D gene given by the table, was not confirmed from the DNA. TRBV21-1 is tagged as a pseudogene. The length of the CDR3 is 15 residues. CDR3 in DNA: TGTGCCAGCAGCAAAGTCATAGGGGAACGAGTAGAAGCTTTCTTT. Translating gives CASSKVIGERVEAFF.

This clone occurred a few times. This sequence joins TRBV18 and TRBJ2-3; the D is unclear. Germline CDR1 reads KGHSH; CDR2 reads LQKENI. The CDR3 spans 17 residues. Trimming cost V 1 base and J 2 bases, with 16 bases left between them. The CDR3 DNA is TGTGCCAGCTCACCACGGGCCAGTGGGTCGTCCACAGATACGCAGTATTTT. Translation gives CASSPRASGSSTDTQYF.

This chain joins TRBV11-3 and TRBJ2-5, with 13 positions matching TRBD2. This CDR3 has 15 residues. Germline CDR1 reads SGHNT; CDR2 reads YENEEA. Trimming removed 3 bases from V and 3 bases from J; junction bases left unmatched: 1. The CDR3 region is CASSFGLAGEETQYF. In DNA form, the CDR3 reads TGTGCCAGCAGCTTCGGACTAGCGGGAGAAGAGACCCAGTACTTC.

This chain links TRBV2 with TRBJ2-3, with TRBD2 identical over 12 bases. The junction had 3 bases not matched to a gene; V was cut back by 10 bases and J by 1 base. The CDR3 spans 14 residues. The V gene's germline CDR1 is SNHLY and CDR2 FYNNEI. The CDR3 bases are TGTGCCACTCGGACTAGCGGGGGCACAGATACGCAGTATTTT. Translating it yields CATRTSGGTDTQYF.

This chain links TRBV5-1 with TRBJ1-6, with TRBD1 identical over 7 bases. This CDR3 region has 13 residues. The V gene end was trimmed by 4 bases and the J gene end by 7 bases; junction bases not matched to a gene: 2. Per germline, CDR1 SGHRS and CDR2 YFSETQ. The CDR3 protein is CASSEGQNSPLHF. In DNA, the CDR3 is TGCGCCAGCAGCGAGGGACAGAATTCACCCCTCCACTTT.

The chain joins TRBV29-1 to TRBJ1-1; 11 bases align to TRBD1. CDR1 is SQVTM, CDR2 ANQGSEA, per germline. The CDR3 has 13 amino acids. V was pared by 6 bases and J by 3 bases, with 3 bases of the junction left unmatched. In DNA form, the CDR3 reads TGCAGCGTACGGGGACAGGGGGACACTGAAGCTTTCTTT. It codes for CSVRGQGDTEAFF.

J is TRBJ1-2 and V is TRBV7-9, with D hard to call. Germline V gene sequence: CDR1 SEHNR, CDR2 FQNEAQ (reference sequence). V lost 5 bases and J 4 bases, leaving 11 bases between the germline ends. CDR3 length: 13 residues. The CDR3 protein is CASSHSSIYGYTF. Here the CDR3 DNA reads TGTGCCAGCAGCCATAGTAGTATCTATGGCTACACCTTC. Variable domain in full (rest from reference TRBV7-9 and TRBJ1-2): DTGVSQNPRHKITKRGQNVTFRCDPISEHNRLYWYRQTLGQGPEFLTYFQNEAQLEKSRLLSDRFSAERPKGSFSTLEIQRTEQGDSAMYLCASSHSSIYGYTFGSGTRLTVV.

The chain joins TRBV28 to TRBJ2-1, with 11 bases aligning to TRBD2. The CDR3 totals 17 residues. Germline CDR1 reads MDHEN; CDR2 reads SYDVKM. V dropped 4 bases and J dropped 0; count of bases not matched to a gene: 5. The CDR3 loop is CASSSTSGGPSYNEQFF. Written as DNA, the CDR3 is TGTGCCAGCAGTTCCACTAGCGGGGGACCCTCCTACAATGAGCAGTTCTTC.

The chain links TRBV5-1 to TRBJ1-1; D perhaps matches TRBD1 (6 bases). V was trimmed by 1 base and J by 1 base, leaving 20 bases between them. The CDR3 runs to 18 residues. Germline V gene data show CDR1 as SGHRS and CDR2 as YFSETQ. As DNA, the CDR3 is TGCGCCAGCAGCTTGACGGTGCGGGGGGCAGAACAGAACACTGAAGCTTTCTTT. It is translated as CASSLTVRGAEQNTEAFF. Supplemented by reference TRBV5-1 and TRBJ1-1, the full variable domain reads KAGVTQTPRYLIKTRGQQVTLSCSPISGHRSVSWYQQTPGQGLQFLFEYFSETQRNKGNFPGRFSGRQFSNSRSEMNVSTLELGDSALYLCASSLTVRGAEQNTEAFFGQGTRLTVV.

This chain links TRBV6-2 or TRBV6-3 with TRBJ1-5; D is possibly TRBD1 (5 bases). V was pared by 4 bases and J by 8 bases, with 15 bases between. This CDR3 comprises 14 residues. Germline-derived CDR1 and CDR2 are MNHEY and SVGEGT. The CDR3 nucleotides read TGTGCCAGCAGTTCCCCGGGGGAATTTGAGCCCCAGCATTTT. Residues: CASSSPGEFEPQHF.

This clone occurred once. The chain has TRBV11-2 and TRBJ1-2; 7 positions agree with TRBD1. Germline V gene data show CDR1 as SGHAT and CDR2 as FQNNGV. V shed 1 base, J shed 5 bases, and the junction held 4 bases outside the gene matches. The CDR3 runs to 14 residues. The CDR3 region is CASSLVHRGYGYTF. The DNA of the CDR3 is TGTGCCAGCAGCTTAGTACACAGGGGTTATGGCTACACCTTC.

The V gene is TRBV4-3, the J gene TRBJ1-4; D is perhaps TRBD1 (6 bases). The length of the CDR3 is 15 residues. Germline V gene sequence: CDR1 LGHNA, CDR2 YSLEER. Trimming shortened V by 5 bases and J by 4 bases, and 14 bases separated the two germline ends. The CDR3 spells CASSLQGRDNEKLFF. CDR3 nucleotides: TGCGCCAGCAGCTTACAGGGTCGGGATAATGAAAAACTGTTTTTT.

The chain uses TRBV3-1 (or the pseudogene TRBV3-2) and TRBJ2-3, with D possibly matching TRBD2 (5 bases). Trimming took off 4 bases at V and 4 bases at J, with 21 bases between the two ends. The germline V gene encodes CDR1 LGHDT and CDR2 YNNKEL (reference sequence). This CDR3 contains 17 residues. The CDR3 spells CASSPMMGVFRADTQYF. The CDR3 region has the DNA TGTGCCAGCAGCCCCATGATGGGAGTGTTTAGGGCAGATACGCAGTATTTT.

This clone occurred a few times. The chain couples TRBV18 to TRBJ2-7, with 8 positions matching TRBD2. Germline V gene lookup returns CDR1 KGHSH and CDR2 LQKENI. CDR3 length: 15 amino acids. Unmatched junction bases numbered 9, after V lost 5 bases and J lost 3 bases. The CDR3 nucleotides read TGTGCCAGCTCATCTGGACTAGCTGAGATCTACGAGCAGTACGTC. As protein: CASSSGLAEIYEQYV.

The V and J genes are TRBV4-1 and TRBJ2-1; 12 positions agree with TRBD2. Unmatched junction bases numbered 10, after V lost 2 bases and J lost 8 bases. The CDR3 consists of 17 residues. CDR1 and CDR2 (germline): MGHRA, YSYEKL. CDR3 sequence reads: CASSQTRTSGEGHEQFF. The CDR3 nucleotides read TGCGCCAGCAGCCAAACCAGGACTAGCGGGGAGGGTCATGAGCAGTTCTTC.

The V call is TRBV9, the J call TRBJ2-3, with 10 bases fitting TRBD2. The germline gives CDR1 SGDLS, CDR2 YYNGEE. J gave up 1 base and V 4 bases, and 9 bases lay outside the gene matches. This CDR3 comprises 17 residues. The CDR3 DNA reads as TGTGCCAGCAGCTTCGGTGGAGCGGGGGGGCGCACAGATACGCAGTATTTT. This codes for CASSFGGAGGRTDTQYF. Full variable domain (rest looked up from reference TRBV9 and TRBJ2-3): DSGVTQTPKHLITATGQRVTLRCSPRSGDLSVYWYQQSLDQGLQFLIQYYNGEERAKGNILERFSAQQFPDLHSELNLSSLELGDSALYFCASSFGGAGGRTDTQYFGPGTRLTVL.

The rearrangement links TRBV7-9 to TRBJ2-3, with D possibly matching TRBD2 (5 bases). V dropped 5 bases and J dropped 0 bases, with 15 bases sitting between them. The CDR3 spans 16 residues. Germline V gives CDR1 SEHNR, CDR2 FQNEAQ (reference sequence). CDR3 DNA: TGTGCCAGCAGCCCCCGGGCCTGGACTAGCACAGATACGCAGTATTTT. Encoded protein: CASSPRAWTSTDTQYF.

The rearrangement links TRBV11-2 to TRBJ1-3; maybe TRBD1 (5 bases). CDR3 size: 15 residues. V shed 4 bases and J shed 0 bases, with 10 bases lying between them. The V gene's germline CDR1 is SGHAT and CDR2 FQNNGV. CDR3 loop: CASSSTGFSGNTIYF. CDR3 sequence (DNA): TGTGCCAGCAGCTCCACAGGTTTCTCTGGAAACACCATATATTTT.